Listed here is a single T cell receptor (beta chain). Its target is unknown. These data come from a study of CD8 T cells in ankylosing spondylitis. The germline V gene encodes CDR1 MNHNS and CDR2 SASEGT. There are 13 residues in the CDR3. The junction had 6 bases not matched to a gene; V was cut back by 7 bases and J by 8 bases. Construction of TCR beta libraries was performed using quantitative 5'-RACE with molecular barcodes. Using its own MiXCR run on the 5' RACE reads, TCRdb lists one record per CDR3 protein. Among just over 350,000 distinct CDR3 sequences, more than 20% were seen once, and the ten largest hold roughly 14%. Findings and caveats of the study: A TCR beta motif made of several highly homologous variants seemed typical of ankylosing spondylitis blood. Relatively scarce in peripheral blood, disease-linked clones were CD8+. Disease-linked clones reportedly showed significant enrichment in matched ankylosing spondylitis synovial fluid.

The specimen sequenced was blood, either unsorted or a sorted T cell fraction (not recorded which). The chain is built from TRBV6-1 and TRBJ2-1; 9 bases line up with TRBD1. The receptor was isolated from a male donor with ankylosing spondylitis or in good health (not recorded which). CDR3 amino acids: CASKNRGRDEQFF. The CDR3, as DNA: TGTGCCAGCAAAAACAGGGGGCGCGATGAGCAGTTCTTC.